The 9 T cell receptor beta chains below were found in one sample sequenced in a study of cytomegalovirus exposure and HLA in healthy donors. Researchers ran the PCR with 60 Vbeta and 13 Jbeta primers. Data came from immunoSEQ multiplex PCR; TCRdb stores just in-frame clones and leaves some out. The sample gives about 190,000 clones, around 85% of which show up once; 3.5% to 4% is in the top ten. The sample taken for sequencing was PBMCs. All receptors derive from a man in his forties or fifties in good health and CMV-seronegative.

The chain employs TRBV18 and TRBJ1-5, with 9 bases that match TRBD1. This CDR3 region has 16 residues. Germline V CDR1 and CDR2: KGHSH, LQKENI. V shed 3 bases and J 6 bases; nucleotides not matched to a gene: 9. CDR3 in DNA: TGTGCCAGCTCACCGGAATACCGACAGGGGGGTCAGCCCCAGCATTTT. Translating gives CASSPEYRQGGQPQHF.

This chain links TRBV19 with TRBJ2-6, with 7 bases that match TRBD1. This CDR3 contains 17 residues. V lost 5 bases and J lost 0; bases outside the gene matches: 7. From germline, CDR1 is LNHDA and CDR2 SQIVND (reference sequence). CDR3 bases: TGTGCCAGTAGTTTGGACAGGCTGCCCTCTGGGGCCAACGTCCTGACTTTC. This encodes CASSLDRLPSGANVLTF.

CDR3 sequence (DNA): TGTGCCAGCAGCGGGGAGGGGCGATCCTCTGGAAACACCATATATTTT. Protein sequence: CASSGEGRSSGNTIYF. This chain connects TRBV5-6 to TRBJ1-3; D is perhaps TRBD1 (5 bases). The germline V gene encodes CDR1 SGHDT and CDR2 YYEEEE. Between the trimmed V and J ends, which lost 4 bases and 0 bases, there was a span of 14 bases. CDR3 length: 16 residues.

As to this clone: A read error may produce the germline difference seen at one junction end. The V gene is TRBV7-9, the J gene TRBJ2-2; 9 positions match TRBD1. The CDR3 is 15 amino acids. Germline-derived CDR1 and CDR2 are SEHNR and FQNEAQ (reference sequence). CDR3 amino acids: CSSSLRDRDPGELFF. The CDR3 DNA reads as TGTTCCAGCAGCTTAAGGGACAGGGATCCCGGGGAGCTGTTTTTT.

The CDR3, as DNA: TGTGCCAGCAGCCCCCGGGACAGGGGGAAAACCTACGAGCAGTACTTC. This translates into CASSPRDRGKTYEQYF. The chain combines TRBV9 with TRBJ2-7; 11 nucleotides agree with TRBD1. V shed 4 bases, J shed 2 bases, and the junction held 8 bases outside the gene matches. This CDR3 has 16 amino acids. Germline-derived CDR1 and CDR2 are SGDLS and YYNGEE. Full variable domain (missing parts from reference TRBV9 and TRBJ2-7): DSGVTQTPKHLITATGQRVTLRCSPRSGDLSVYWYQQSLDQGLQFLIQYYNGEERAKGNILERFSAQQFPDLHSELNLSSLELGDSALYFCASSPRDRGKTYEQYFGPGTRLTVT.

The table lists this clone with many counts. The V and J genes are TRBV2 and TRBJ1-2; tentative D call: TRBD1 (5 bases). Germline assignment: CDR1 SNHLY and CDR2 FYNNEI. The CDR3 runs 15 residues. Trimming removed 6 bases at V and 4 bases at J, with 18 bases between. CDR3 protein: CASSPLFDSFYGYTF. In DNA, the CDR3 is TGTGCCAGCAGCCCACTTTTTGACAGCTTCTATGGCTACACCTTC.

The chain has TRBV2 and TRBJ2-3; 13 nucleotides match TRBD2. J gave up 2 bases and V 5 bases, and 4 bases lay outside the gene matches. CDR1 is SNHLY and CDR2 is FYNNEI in the germline V gene. CDR3 size: 16 residues. Here the CDR3 DNA reads TGTGCCAGCAGTTTTGGACTAGCGGGGGACACAGATACGCAGTATTTT. It yields the protein CASSFGLAGDTDTQYF.

The V call is TRBV2, the J call TRBJ2-1, with TRBD2 matching 9 bases. This CDR3 region has 16 residues. From germline, CDR1 is SNHLY and CDR2 FYNNEI. V trimming: 5 bases; J trimming: 0 bases; junction bases outside the gene matches: 5. The CDR3 sequence is CASSILAGRSYNEQFF. The DNA for the CDR3 is TGTGCCAGCAGTATCCTAGCGGGGCGCTCCTACAATGAGCAGTTCTTC.

This clone was seen just once. The chain has TRBV7-9 and TRBJ2-3; D remains ambiguous. This CDR3 is 13 amino acids long. The V gene's germline CDR1 is SEHNR and CDR2 FQNEAQ (reference sequence). Trimming cost V 5 bases and J 2 bases, with 8 bases left between them. The CDR3 DNA reads TGTGCCAGCAGCCCCGTAGCCACAGATACGCAGTATTTT. Residues: CASSPVATDTQYF.